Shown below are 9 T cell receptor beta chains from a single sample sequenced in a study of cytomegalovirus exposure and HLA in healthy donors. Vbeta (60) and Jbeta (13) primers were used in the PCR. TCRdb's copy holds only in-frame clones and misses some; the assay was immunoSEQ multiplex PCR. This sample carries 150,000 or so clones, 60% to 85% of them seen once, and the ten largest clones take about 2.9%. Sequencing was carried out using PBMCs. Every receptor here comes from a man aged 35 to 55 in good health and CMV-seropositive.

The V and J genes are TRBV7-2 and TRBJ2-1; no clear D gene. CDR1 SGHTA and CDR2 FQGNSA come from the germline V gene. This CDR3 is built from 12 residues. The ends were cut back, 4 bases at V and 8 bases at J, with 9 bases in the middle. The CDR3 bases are TGTGCCAGCAGCTATTATACAGATGAGCAGTTCTTC. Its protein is CASSYYTDEQFF.

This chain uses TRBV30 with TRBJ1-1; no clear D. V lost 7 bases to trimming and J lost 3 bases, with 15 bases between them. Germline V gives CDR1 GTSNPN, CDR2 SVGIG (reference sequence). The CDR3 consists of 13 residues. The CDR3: CASALSGYTEAFF. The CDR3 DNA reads TGTGCCTCCGCCCTATCAGGATACACTGAAGCTTTCTTT.

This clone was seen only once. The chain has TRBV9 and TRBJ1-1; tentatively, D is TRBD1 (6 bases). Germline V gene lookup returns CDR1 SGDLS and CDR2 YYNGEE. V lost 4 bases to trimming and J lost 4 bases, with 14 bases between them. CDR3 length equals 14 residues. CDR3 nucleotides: TGTGCCAGCAGCTTAGACAGGTGGGCCACTGAAGCTTTCTTT. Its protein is CASSLDRWATEAFF. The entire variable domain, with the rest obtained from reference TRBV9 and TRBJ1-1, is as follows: DSGVTQTPKHLITATGQRVTLRCSPRSGDLSVYWYQQSLDQGLQFLIQYYNGEERAKGNILERFSAQQFPDLHSELNLSSLELGDSALYFCASSLDRWATEAFFGQGTRLTVV.

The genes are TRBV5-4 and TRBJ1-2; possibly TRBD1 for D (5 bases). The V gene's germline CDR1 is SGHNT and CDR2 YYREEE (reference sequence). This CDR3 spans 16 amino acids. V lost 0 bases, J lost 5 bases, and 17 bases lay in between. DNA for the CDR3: TGTGCCAGCAGCTTGGCGGTTGGGCAGGGTCAGTATGGCTACACCTTC. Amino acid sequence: CASSLAVGQGQYGYTF.

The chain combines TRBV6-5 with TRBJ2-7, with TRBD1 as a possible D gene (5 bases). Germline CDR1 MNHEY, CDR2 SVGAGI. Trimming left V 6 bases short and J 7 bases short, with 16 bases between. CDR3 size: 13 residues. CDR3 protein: CASSLDSAREQYF. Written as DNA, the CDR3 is TGTGCCAGCAGCCTTGACAGTGCGAGGGAGCAGTACTTC.

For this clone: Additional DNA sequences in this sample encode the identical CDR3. In DNA form, the CDR3 reads TGCAGCGGCGGGGGGGGTGGGAATGAGCAGTTCTTC. This sequence encodes CSGGGGGNEQFF. V gene TRBV29-1 combines with J gene TRBJ2-1; 9 nucleotides align to TRBD2. CDR1 is SQVTM, CDR2 ANQGSEA, per germline. The CDR3 covers 12 residues. Germline trimming cut 7 bases from V and 7 bases from J; bases unmatched to any gene: 5.

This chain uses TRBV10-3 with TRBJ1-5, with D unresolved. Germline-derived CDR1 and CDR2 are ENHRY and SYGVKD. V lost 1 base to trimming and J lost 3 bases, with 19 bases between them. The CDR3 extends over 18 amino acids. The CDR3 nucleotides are TGTGCCATCAGTGAGTTCCCCCCTACCGGGGTCGTCAATCAGCCCCAGCATTTT. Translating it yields CAISEFPPTGVVNQPQHF.

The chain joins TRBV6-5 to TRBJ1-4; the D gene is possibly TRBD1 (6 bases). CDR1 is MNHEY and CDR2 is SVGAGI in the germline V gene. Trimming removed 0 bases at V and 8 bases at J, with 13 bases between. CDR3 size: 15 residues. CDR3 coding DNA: TGTGCCAGCAGTTACTCGGGACACCAGGGGGAAAAACTGTTTTTT. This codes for CASSYSGHQGEKLFF.

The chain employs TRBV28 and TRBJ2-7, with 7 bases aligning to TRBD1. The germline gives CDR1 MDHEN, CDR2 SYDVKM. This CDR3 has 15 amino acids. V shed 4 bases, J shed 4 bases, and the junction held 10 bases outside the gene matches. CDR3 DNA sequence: TGTGCCAGCAGTTCCCCGGGACAGAACCTTTACGAGCAGTACTTC. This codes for CASSSPGQNLYEQYF. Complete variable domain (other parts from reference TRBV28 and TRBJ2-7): DVKVTQSSRYLVKRTGEKVFLECVQDMDHENMFWYRQDPGLGLRLIYFSYDVKMKEKGDIPEGYSVSREKKERFSLILESASTNQTSMYLCASSSPGQNLYEQYFGPGTRLTVT.